One T cell receptor (beta chain) is described in this entry. The data were obtained in a study of shared clonotypes between healthy human individuals. CDR1 is SGHTA, CDR2 FQGTGA, per germline. Trimming left V 0 bases short and J 1 base short, with 3 bases between. This CDR3 has 13 residues. Profiling relied on immunoSEQ multiplex PCR, and the TCRdb table lists in-frame clones only, not all of them. The data show roughly 380,000 clones, with about 97% seen just once and 0.32% held by the top ten. The sequence derives from a man aged 25 to 45 in good health. The chain employs TRBV7-3 and TRBJ1-1, with D unclear. Sequenced input: memory CD8+ T cells sorted from blood. Indicated subset: CD45RO+ cells pooled with CCR7-negative TemRA cells. The CDR3 is CASSLTRNTEAFF. The CDR3 region has the DNA TGTGCCAGCAGCTTAACACGGAACACTGAAGCTTTCTTT. Using reference TRBV7-3 and TRBJ1-1 for the parts outside the CDR3, the full variable domain is GAGVSQTPSNKVTEKGKYVELRCDPISGHTALYWYRQSLGQGPEFLIYFQGTGAADDSGLPNDRFFAVRPEGSVSTLKIQRTERGDSAVYLCASSLTRNTEAFFGQGTRLTVV.